Detailed here is one T cell receptor (beta chain). Per germline, CDR1 SGHVS and CDR2 FNYEAQ. The CDR3 spans 18 residues. Trimming pared 5 bases from V and 0 bases from J, leaving 21 bases between. These data come from a study of blood T cell repertoires in COVID-19. Study summary: From the United States, Italy and Spain came samples of acute and convalescent COVID-19. PBMCs, B-cell-depleted T cells, or T cells provided the cDNA or gDNA that made up the material.

Per the original data handling: Estimated nucleated cell counts came from reference gene primer amplification. Assay: immunoSEQ multiplex PCR; the TCRdb copy retains only in-frame clones and omits some. Clone size and the V and J calls come from that table; the DNA yielded D and trimming. Of roughly 200,000 clones in the sample, around 83% were seen once. This chain connects TRBV7-6 to TRBJ2-3, with a tentative D call TRBD2 (5 bases). This clonotype was sampled from a woman in her twenties or thirties with active or convalescent COVID-19. Input material: peripheral blood. The CDR3 bases are TGTGCCAGCAGCCATTCCTCGGATAGCGTGAGAAGCACAGATACGCAGTATTTT. Translation: CASSHSSDSVRSTDTQYF.